This entry lists 25 T cell receptor beta chains sequenced from one sample in a study of cytomegalovirus exposure and HLA in healthy donors listed by TCRdb under 2017. Libraries were prepared through the immunoSEQ multiplex PCR assay. A mixture of 60 forward primers for TCR Vbeta segments and 13 reverse primers for TCR Jbeta segments was used in the multiplex PCR. TCRdb took this table from immuneACCESS and kept in-frame rearrangements with V and J called. Such tables lack part of the clones; where checked against another copy, unresolved V genes explain under half of the gap, and the rest is unexplained. The sample includes 100,000 or so clones, with 70% to 80% observed a single time. Under 5.5% of the sample belongs to the ten largest clones. The sequenced sample consisted of PBMCs. The receptor source for this set is a woman younger than 35 in good health and CMV-seropositive.

The chain carries TRBV7-8 and TRBJ2-7; 15 nucleotides line up with TRBD2. Germline assignment: CDR1 SGHVS and CDR2 FQNEAQ. With 1 base clipped from V and 3 bases from J, the junction kept 13 bases outside the gene matches. This CDR3 is built from 20 residues. CDR3 sequence reads: CASSLVGATGLAGGNYEQYF. CDR3 coding DNA: TGTGCCAGCAGCTTAGTAGGAGCGACGGGACTAGCGGGAGGTAACTACGAGCAGTACTTC.

CDR3 coding DNA: TGTGCCAGCGCACTAGCGGGGGGATCTGGCAATGAGCAGTTCTTC. This encodes CASALAGGSGNEQFF. The chain links TRBV10-3 to TRBJ2-1; 12 bases map to TRBD2. The CDR3 consists of 15 residues. The germline gives CDR1 ENHRY, CDR2 SYGVKD. V was pared by 10 bases and J by 6 bases, with 10 bases of the junction left unmatched.

This chain uses TRBV27 with TRBJ2-7; D is undetermined. This CDR3 is built from 13 residues. The germline gives CDR1 MNHEY, CDR2 SMNVEV (reference sequence). Deletions cut 3 bases from V and 3 bases from J, with 9 bases between. The CDR3 coding sequence is TGTGCCAGCAGTTTCCCAGGAAACTACGAGCAGTACTTC. This codes for CASSFPGNYEQYF.

Written as DNA, the CDR3 is TGCGCCAGCAGCCAAGATTTAGTAGGGGGTGAAAAACTGTTTTTT. This codes for CASSQDLVGGEKLFF. The chain employs TRBV4-1 and TRBJ1-4; the D gene is possibly TRBD1 (6 bases). The CDR3 sequence is 15 residues long. V was clipped by 0 bases and J by 7 bases, with 12 bases between them. CDR1 and CDR2 (germline): MGHRA, YSYEKL.

The chain has TRBV19 and TRBJ1-2; 7 bases are shared with TRBD1. Trimming took 5 bases from V and 4 from J; bases not matched to a gene: 1. This CDR3 region has 12 residues. CDR1 and CDR2 from the germline V gene are LNHDA and SQIVND (reference sequence). The CDR3: CASSPGGYGYTF. DNA of the CDR3: TGTGCCAGTAGTCCAGGGGGCTATGGCTACACCTTC.

The chain has TRBV15 and TRBJ2-7, with a possible D match to TRBD1 (6 bases). Germline V gene sequence: CDR1 LNHNV, CDR2 YYDKDF (reference sequence). The CDR3 is made up of 15 amino acids. Trimming cost V 1 base and J 0 bases, with 10 bases left between them. CDR3 amino acids: CATSRGQAISYEQYF. CDR3 nucleotide sequence: TGTGCCACCAGCAGAGGACAGGCTATCTCCTACGAGCAGTACTTC.

In its sample, this clone was seen once. The chain carries TRBV19 and TRBJ1-3; D call uncertain. CDR3 length equals 13 residues. The V and J ends lost 6 bases and 0 bases respectively, with 6 bases between them. Germline lookup yields CDR1 LNHDA and CDR2 SQIVND (reference sequence). This CDR3 reads CASRLNSGNTIYF. In nucleotides, the CDR3 is TGTGCCAGTAGGCTAAACTCTGGAAACACCATATATTTT.

A single count supports this clone. CDR3 sequence (DNA): TGTGCCAGCAGCTTAGCATTGGGACTCGGGGAGACCCAGTACTTC. This codes for CASSLALGLGETQYF. The chain recombines TRBV7-8 with TRBJ2-5; a weak D match, TRBD2 (6 bases). V shed 0 bases and J shed 5 bases, with 13 bases lying between them. The CDR3 contains 15 residues. Germline CDR1 is SGHVS and CDR2 is FQNEAQ.

The chain combines TRBV6-4 with TRBJ2-4; 7 bases are shared with TRBD2. The CDR3 is 16 residues long. CDR1 is MRHNA and CDR2 is SNTAGT in the germline V gene. The V segment lost 0 bases and the J segment 2 bases; nucleotides outside the gene matches: 4. CDR3: CASSDSGGRPKNIQYF. CDR3 sequence (DNA): TGTGCCAGCAGTGACTCGGGCGGGAGACCCAAAAACATTCAGTACTTC.

The chain joins TRBV7-2 to TRBJ2-5; 8 positions agree with TRBD2. J was trimmed by 2 bases and V by 6 bases; bases with no gene match: 5. In germline, CDR1 is SGHTA, CDR2 FQGNSA. This CDR3 region has 14 residues. The CDR3 DNA is TGTGCCAGCAGACTAGCGGTCACACAAGAGACCCAGTACTTC. Translation gives CASRLAVTQETQYF.

The chain couples TRBV7-7 to TRBJ2-7; TRBD1 aligns across 7 bases. The germline CDR1 and CDR2 sequences are SSHAT and FNYEAQ (reference sequence). The V segment lost 1 base and the J segment 5 bases; nucleotides outside the gene matches: 2. The CDR3 is 13 amino acids. CDR3 sequence reads: CASSLGQGHEQYF. CDR3 DNA: TGTGCCAGCAGCTTAGGACAGGGCCACGAGCAGTACTTC.

The chain couples TRBV9 to TRBJ2-7; tentatively, D is TRBD1 (6 bases). Germline CDR1 SGDLS, CDR2 YYNGEE. This CDR3 has 14 residues. With 0 bases removed from V and 7 bases from J, the gap between germline ends came to 14 bases. The CDR3 bases are TGTGCCAGCAGCGTAGGGACAGTAAGTGGTGAGCAGTACTTC. Its translation: CASSVGTVSGEQYF.

The gene calls are TRBV13 and TRBJ1-5; 7 positions match TRBD1. Per the germline V gene, CDR1 is PRHDT and CDR2 is FYEKMQ (reference sequence). This CDR3 region has 16 residues. V was pared by 5 bases and J by 3 bases, with 10 bases of the junction left unmatched. CDR3 sequence: CASSLRDQGDNQPQHF. CDR3 nucleotide sequence: TGTGCCAGCAGCCTACGCGACCAGGGGGACAATCAGCCCCAGCATTTT.

The V gene is TRBV6-1, the J gene TRBJ1-2; 7 bases align to TRBD1. Germline CDR1 reads MNHNS; CDR2 reads SASEGT. After removal of 1 base from V and 4 bases from J, the junction contained 6 bases not matched to a gene. CDR3 length: 15 amino acids. Written as DNA, the CDR3 is TGTGCCAGCAGTGAAGGGGGACAGCGGACCTATGGCTACACCTTC. Protein product: CASSEGGQRTYGYTF.

This rearrangement joins TRBV5-1 to TRBJ2-7, with a possible D match to TRBD2 (6 bases). CDR1 and CDR2 (germline): SGHRS, YFSETQ. CDR3 length equals 16 residues. Trimming removed 4 bases at V and 5 bases at J, with 22 bases between. The CDR3 region is CASSGRDSHGIDEQYF. DNA of the CDR3: TGCGCCAGCAGCGGCCGGGACTCCCACGGGATCGACGAGCAGTACTTC.

The chain has TRBV5-1 and TRBJ2-5; tentatively, D is TRBD2 (6 bases). Germline CDR1 SGHRS, CDR2 YFSETQ. Deletions cut 4 bases from V and 1 base from J, with 11 bases between. The CDR3 spans 14 residues. The CDR3 DNA is TGCGCCAGCAGCCTCGGGGGTATCCAAGAGACCCAGTACTTC. Its protein is CASSLGGIQETQYF.

The chain has TRBV11-2 and TRBJ2-7; a weak D match, TRBD1 (5 bases). Trimming cost V 3 bases and J 0 bases, with 9 bases left between them. Germline V lookup: CDR1 SGHAT, CDR2 FQNNGV. CDR3 size: 14 residues. CDR3 bases: TGTGCCAGCAGCTTGAGCCAGGGCTCCTACGAGCAGTACTTC. Translating gives CASSLSQGSYEQYF.

The chain employs TRBV14 and TRBJ2-7; D is unclear. The CDR3 runs 13 residues. V was trimmed by 1 base and J by 7 bases, leaving 11 bases between them. CDR1 and CDR2 from the germline V gene are SGHDN and FVKESK. The CDR3 protein is CASSQVGGWEQYF. For the CDR3, the DNA is TGTGCCAGCAGCCAAGTCGGCGGCTGGGAGCAGTACTTC.

CDR3 nucleotides: TGTGCCAGCAGATCCTCCATGGGGGGGCTAAGTAATGAAAAACTGTTTTTT. Its translation: CASRSSMGGLSNEKLFF. The chain is built from TRBV28 and TRBJ1-4, with a possible D match to TRBD1 (6 bases). Germline V gives CDR1 MDHEN, CDR2 SYDVKM. The CDR3 contains 17 residues. The V gene lost 6 bases and the J gene lost 4 bases, with 21 bases spanning the gap.

This chain links TRBV7-3 with TRBJ2-7; 7 nucleotides line up with TRBD1. Per germline, CDR1 SGHTA and CDR2 FQGTGA. With 2 bases clipped from V and 7 bases from J, the junction kept 8 bases outside the gene matches. The CDR3 covers 14 residues. The CDR3 reads CASSLGTALGEQYF. In nucleotides, the CDR3 is TGTGCCAGCAGCTTAGGGACAGCCCTGGGTGAGCAGTACTTC.

V usage is TRBV5-1 and J usage is TRBJ1-1; the D gene is possibly TRBD1 (5 bases). Germline values: CDR1 SGHRS, CDR2 YFSETQ. CDR3 length: 15 residues. Trimming cost V 0 bases and J 1 base, with 10 bases left between them. Here the CDR3 reads CASSLVGGGNTEAFF. CDR3 in DNA: TGCGCCAGCAGCTTGGTGGGGGGTGGGAACACTGAAGCTTTCTTT.

This chain joins TRBV2 and TRBJ1-4; 9 bases are a match to TRBD1. The CDR3 sequence is 15 residues long. The germline gives CDR1 SNHLY, CDR2 FYNNEI. V was clipped by 6 bases and J by 3 bases; unmatched bases: 5. CDR3 region: CASRTGTGSNEKLFF. The CDR3 DNA reads as TGTGCCAGCAGGACCGGGACAGGGTCTAATGAAAAACTGTTTTTT.

The chain uses TRBV19 and TRBJ1-5; D not certain. The CDR3 runs to 13 residues. Germline V lookup: CDR1 LNHDA, CDR2 SQIVND (reference sequence). Between the trimmed V and J ends, which lost 9 bases and 0 bases, there was a span of 9 bases. CDR3 residues: CASHRNSNQPQHF. The CDR3 DNA is TGTGCCAGCCACAGAAATAGCAATCAGCCCCAGCATTTT. Looking up the rest from reference TRBV19 and TRBJ1-5 gives the full variable domain: DGGITQSPKYLFRKEGQNVTLSCEQNLNHDAMYWYRQDPGQGLRLIYYSQIVNDFQKGDIAEGYSVSREKKESFPLTVTSAQKNPTAFYLCASHRNSNQPQHFGDGTRLSIL.

The chain employs TRBV11-2 and TRBJ2-4; 7 nucleotides match TRBD2. The CDR3 length is 17 residues. The V segment lost 3 bases and the J segment 0 bases; nucleotides outside the gene matches: 8. CDR1 and CDR2 from the germline V gene are SGHAT and FQNNGV. The DNA for the CDR3 is TGTGCCAGCAGCTTCCTAACTAGCGACCTAGCCAAAAACATTCAGTACTTC. It encodes CASSFLTSDLAKNIQYF.

This clone was seen more than once but under ten times. The genes are TRBV27 and TRBJ2-2, with 7 bases fitting TRBD2. V shed 1 base, J shed 0 bases, and the junction held 5 bases outside the gene matches. CDR3 size: 17 residues. Germline V gene data show CDR1 as MNHEY and CDR2 as SMNVEV (reference sequence). The CDR3 loop reads CASSLYGSGPNTGELFF. CDR3 nucleotide sequence: TGTGCCAGCAGTTTATATGGTAGCGGGCCGAACACCGGGGAGCTGTTTTTT.